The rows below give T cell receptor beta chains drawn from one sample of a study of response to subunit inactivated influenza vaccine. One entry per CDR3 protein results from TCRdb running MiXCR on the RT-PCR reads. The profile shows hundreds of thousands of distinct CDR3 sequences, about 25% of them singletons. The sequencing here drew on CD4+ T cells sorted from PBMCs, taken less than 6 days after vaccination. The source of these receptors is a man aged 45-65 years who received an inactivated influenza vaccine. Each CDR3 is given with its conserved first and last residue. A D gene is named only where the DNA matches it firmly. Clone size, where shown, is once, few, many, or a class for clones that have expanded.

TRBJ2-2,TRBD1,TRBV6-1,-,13,CASRRQGGGELFF,TGTGCCAGCAGACGACAGGGGGGAGGGGAGCTGTTTTTT
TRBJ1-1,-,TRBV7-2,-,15,CASSYSGGLNTEAFF,TGTGCCAGCAGCTACAGCGGGGGCCTGAACACTGAAGCTTTCTTT
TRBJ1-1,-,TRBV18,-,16,CASSPGGGGVNTEAFF,TGTGCCAGCTCACCAGGCGGGGGAGGTGTGAACACTGAAGCTTTCTTT
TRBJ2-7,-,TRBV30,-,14,CAWNPGMGSYEQYF,TGTGCCTGGAATCCAGGGATGGGCTCCTACGAGCAGTACTTC
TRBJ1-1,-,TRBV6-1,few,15,CASSPRFEGGTEAFF,TGTGCCAGCAGCCCTCGTTTCGAGGGAGGAACTGAAGCTTTCTTT
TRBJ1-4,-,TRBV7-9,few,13,CASSLFGNEKLFF,TGTGCCAGCAGCTTATTCGGCAATGAAAAACTGTTTTTT
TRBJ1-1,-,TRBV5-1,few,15,CASSLGVDLNTEAFF,TGCGCCAGCAGCTTGGGTGTAGATTTGAACACTGAAGCTTTCTTT
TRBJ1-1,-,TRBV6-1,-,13,CASMGRVNTEAFF,TGTGCCAGCATGGGGAGAGTGAACACTGAAGCTTTCTTT
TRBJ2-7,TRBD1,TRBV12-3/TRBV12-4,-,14,CASSFFTGGNEQYF,TGTGCCAGCAGTTTCTTCACAGGGGGGAACGAGCAGTACTTC
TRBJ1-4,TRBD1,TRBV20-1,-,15,CSARDPGQGDRKLFF,TGCAGTGCTAGAGATCCGGGACAGGGGGATAGAAAACTGTTTTTT
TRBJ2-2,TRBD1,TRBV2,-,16,CASTLDRGGNTGELFF,TGTGCCAGCACCCTGGACAGGGGTGGTAACACCGGGGAGCTGTTTTTT
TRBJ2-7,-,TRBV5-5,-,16,CASSLVRGGSSYEQYF,TGTGCCAGCAGCTTGGTTAGAGGGGGAAGCTCCTACGAGCAGTACTTC
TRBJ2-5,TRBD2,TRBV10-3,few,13,CATELREGETQYF,TGTGCCACCGAGCTCAGGGAGGGGGAGACCCAGTACTTC
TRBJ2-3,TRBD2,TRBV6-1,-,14,CASTPRLARDTQYF,TGTGCCAGCACCCCGAGACTAGCAAGAGATACGCAGTATTTT
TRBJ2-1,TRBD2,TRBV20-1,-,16,CSARDGVVRERGEQFF,TGCAGTGCTAGAGATGGGGTTGTCCGGGAGCGGGGTGAGCAGTTCTTC
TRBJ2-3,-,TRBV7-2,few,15,CASSRNGQAPDTQYF,TGTGCCAGCAGCCGCAACGGGCAGGCCCCAGATACGCAGTATTTT
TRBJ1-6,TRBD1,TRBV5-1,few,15,CASRRTGAYNSPLHF,TGCGCCAGCCGTCGGACAGGGGCTTATAATTCACCCCTCCACTTT
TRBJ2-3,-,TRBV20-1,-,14,CSARGSSRGDTQYF,TGCAGTGCTAGAGGTTCCTCGAGGGGAGATACGCAGTATTTT
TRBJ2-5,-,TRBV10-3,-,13,CAISESPVETQYF,TGTGCCATCAGTGAGTCCCCGGTGGAGACCCAGTACTTC
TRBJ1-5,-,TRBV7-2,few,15,CASSFRVNSNQPQHF,TGTGCCAGCAGCTTCAGGGTAAATAGCAATCAGCCCCAGCATTTT
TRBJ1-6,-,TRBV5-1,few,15,CASSLEAAYNSPLHF,TGCGCCAGCAGCTTGGAGGCAGCCTATAATTCACCCCTCCACTTT
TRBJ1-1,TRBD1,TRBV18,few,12,CASSPNRGEAFF,TGTGCCAGCTCCCCTAACAGGGGCGAAGCTTTCTTT
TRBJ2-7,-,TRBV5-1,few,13,CASSLRRDHEQYF,TGCGCCAGCTCGCTTAGGAGGGACCACGAGCAGTACTTC
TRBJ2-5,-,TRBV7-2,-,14,CASSPRDSPETQYF,TGTGCCAGCAGCCCCCGGGACTCCCCGGAGACCCAGTACTTC
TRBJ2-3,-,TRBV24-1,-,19,CATSDHPFRPGASTDTQYF,TGTGCCACCAGTGACCACCCGTTCCGACCTGGTGCTAGCACAGATACGCAGTATTTT
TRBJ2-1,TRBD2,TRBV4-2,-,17,CASSQILAADSYNEQFF,TGTGCCAGCAGCCAGATCCTAGCGGCAGACTCCTACAATGAGCAGTTCTTC
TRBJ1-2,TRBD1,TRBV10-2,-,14,CASRMDRNDYGYTF,TGCGCCAGCAGGATGGACAGGAATGACTATGGCTACACCTTC
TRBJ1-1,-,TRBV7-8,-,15,CASSTPRGDNTEAFF,TGTGCCAGCAGCACCCCCCGGGGGGATAACACTGAAGCTTTCTTT
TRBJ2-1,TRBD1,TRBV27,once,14,CASSRLGQYNEQFF,TGTGCCAGCAGTAGATTGGGACAGTACAATGAGCAGTTCTTC
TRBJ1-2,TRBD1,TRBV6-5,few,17,CASSYSPGGLDNYGYTF,TGTGCCAGCAGTTACTCGCCAGGGGGCTTGGATAACTATGGCTACACCTTC
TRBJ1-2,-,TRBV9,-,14,CASSVGLRADGYTF,TGTGCCAGCAGCGTAGGGCTCAGGGCCGATGGCTACACCTTC
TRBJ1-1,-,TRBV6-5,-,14,CASSYRGPNTEAFF,TGTGCCAGCAGTTATCGGGGGCCGAACACTGAAGCTTTCTTT
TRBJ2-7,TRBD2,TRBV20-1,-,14,CSARDASGGNEQYF,TGCAGTGCTAGGGACGCTAGCGGGGGGAACGAGCAGTACTTC
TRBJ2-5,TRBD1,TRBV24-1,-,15,CATSERDRGRETQYF,TGTGCCACCAGCGAAAGGGACAGGGGGCGCGAGACCCAGTACTTC
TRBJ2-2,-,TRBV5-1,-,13,CAPGLQVSGELFF,TGCGCCCCGGGGTTGCAGGTTTCCGGGGAGCTGTTTTTT
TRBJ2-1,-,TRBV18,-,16,CASSPPSQALYNEQFF,TGTGCCAGCTCACCACCATCACAGGCACTTTACAATGAGCAGTTCTTC
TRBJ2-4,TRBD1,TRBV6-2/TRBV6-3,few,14,CASRHWTGKNIQYF,TGTGCCAGCAGACACTGGACAGGCAAAAACATTCAGTACTTC
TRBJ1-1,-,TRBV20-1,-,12,CSADNRDTEAFF,TGCAGTGCCGACAACAGAGACACTGAAGCTTTCTTT
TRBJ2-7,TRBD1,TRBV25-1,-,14,CASRPRDRADEQYF,TGTGCCAGCAGACCCCGGGACAGGGCTGACGAGCAGTACTTC
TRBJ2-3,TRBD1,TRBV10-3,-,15,CAISDGQGNTDTQYF,TGTGCCATCAGTGACGGACAGGGGAATACAGATACGCAGTATTTT
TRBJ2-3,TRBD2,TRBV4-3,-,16,CASSQPGLAGRDTQYF,TGCGCCAGCAGCCAGCCGGGACTAGCGGGGAGGGATACGCAGTATTTT
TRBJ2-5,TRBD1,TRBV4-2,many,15,CASSPYRDRQETQYF,TGTGCCAGCAGCCCGTACCGGGACAGACAAGAGACCCAGTACTTC
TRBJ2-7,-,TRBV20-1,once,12,CSGRDTSYDQYF,TGCAGTGGGCGGGACACCTCCTACGACCAGTACTTC
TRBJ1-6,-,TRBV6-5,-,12,CASKSYNSPLHF,TGTGCCAGCAAGTCCTATAATTCACCCCTCCACTTT
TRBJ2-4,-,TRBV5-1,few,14,CASSGDLAKNIQYF,TGCGCCAGCAGTGGCGATTTAGCCAAAAACATTCAGTACTTC
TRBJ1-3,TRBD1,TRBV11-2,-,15,CASSLARGSGNTIYF,TGTGCCAGCAGCTTAGCCAGGGGGTCTGGAAACACCATATATTTT
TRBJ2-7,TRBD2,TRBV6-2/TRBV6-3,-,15,CASRKLAGVLYEQYF,TGTGCCAGCAGAAAGCTAGCGGGAGTTCTCTACGAGCAGTACTTC
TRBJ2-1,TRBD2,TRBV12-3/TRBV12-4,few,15,CASSEPSGSPFKQFF,TGTGCCAGCAGTGAACCTAGCGGGAGTCCGTTCAAGCAGTTCTTC